Sequencing of this T cell receptor beta chain was carried out in a study of monozygotic twins with inflammatory bowel disease. Each CDR3 protein gets one entry in TCRdb, which reprocessed the 5' RACE reads and gives no DNA. Recorded for this sample: 200,000 to 250,000 distinct CDR3 sequences. The sequence was collected from a human donor with ulcerative colitis or Crohn's disease, or a healthy co-twin of an affected twin (not recorded which). What was sequenced was blood.

CDR3 loop: CATGVRGEQFF. The chain carries TRBV2 and TRBJ2-1; there is no DNA to check the TCRdb D call of TRBD1. Germline-derived CDR1 and CDR2 are SNHLY and FYNNEI. The CDR3 extends over 11 amino acids. The whole variable domain, filled in from reference TRBV2 and TRBJ2-1, reads EPEVTQTPSHQVTQMGQEVILRCVPISNHLYFYWYRQILGQKVEFLVSFYNNEISEKSEIFDDQFSVERPDGSNFTLKIRSTKLEDSAMYFCATGVRGEQFFGPGTRLTVL.